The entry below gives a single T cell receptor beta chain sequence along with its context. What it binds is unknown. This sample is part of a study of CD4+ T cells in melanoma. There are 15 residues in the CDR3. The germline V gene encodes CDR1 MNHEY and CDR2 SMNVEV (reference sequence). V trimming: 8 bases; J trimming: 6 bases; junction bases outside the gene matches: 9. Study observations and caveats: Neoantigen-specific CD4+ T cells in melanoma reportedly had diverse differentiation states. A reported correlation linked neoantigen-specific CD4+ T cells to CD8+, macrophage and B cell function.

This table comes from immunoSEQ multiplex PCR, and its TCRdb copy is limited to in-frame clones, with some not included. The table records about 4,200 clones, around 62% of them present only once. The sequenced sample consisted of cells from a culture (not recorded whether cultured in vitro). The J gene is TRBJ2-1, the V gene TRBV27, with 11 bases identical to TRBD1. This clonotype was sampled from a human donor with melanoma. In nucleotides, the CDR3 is TGTGCCAGCTGCCAAGGGACAGGGGGGATCAATGAGCAGTTCTTC. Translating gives CASCQGTGGINEQFF.